Listed below are T cell receptor beta chains from one sample, sequenced in a study of vaccination and CD4 T cells after COVID-19. Antigens of these TCRs are unknown. TCRdb re-called the PCR reads through MiXCR, storing one row per CDR3 protein. The sample yields 18,000 or so distinct CDR3 sequences, approximately 49% seen once. Sequenced here: CD4+ T cells from blood, cultured in vitro, sampled before SARS-CoV-2 vaccination. Receptor source: a human donor who had recovered from COVID-19. The CDR3 runs from the conserved cysteine through the conserved F or W. A D gene is named only where the DNA matches it firmly. Not every row has a clone size; where given, it reads once, few, many or a size class.

D | J | size | V | CDR3 | DNA
. | TRBJ1-2 | few | TRBV10-3 | CAISDSYGYTF | TGTGCCATCAGTGACAGCTATGGCTACACCTTC
TRBD1 | TRBJ2-7 | . | TRBV28 | CASSFAGRGPYEQYF | TGTGCCAGCAGTTTCGCCGGCAGGGGGCCCTACGAGCAGTACTTC
TRBD1 | TRBJ1-5 | . | TRBV7-8 | CASSLSGQVNQPQHF | TGTGCCAGCAGCTTATCCGGACAGGTAAATCAGCCCCAGCATTTT
TRBD2 | TRBJ2-3 | . | TRBV6-4 | CASSEGSGSTDTQYF | TGTGCCAGCAGTGAGGGTAGCGGGAGTACAGATACGCAGTATTTT
. | TRBJ1-3 | . | TRBV19 | CASQLSGASGNTIYF | TGTGCCAGCCAACTATCAGGGGCCTCTGGAAACACCATATATTTT
. | TRBJ1-5 | . | TRBV6-2/TRBV6-3 | CASREAGQPQHF | TGTGCCAGCAGAGAGGCGGGTCAGCCCCAGCATTTT
TRBD2 | TRBJ2-7 | . | TRBV7-2 | CASSLEPGGTYEQYF | TGTGCCAGCAGCTTAGAGCCGGGGGGAACCTACGAGCAGTACTTC
TRBD1 | TRBJ2-5 | . | TRBV4-1 | CASSQRFPSGDRYQETQYF | TGCGCCAGCAGCCAAAGGTTCCCCTCCGGGGACAGGTACCAAGAGACCCAGTACTTC
. | TRBJ2-2 | . | TRBV12-3/TRBV12-4 | CASSFRNTGELFF | TGTGCCAGCAGTTTTCGGAACACCGGGGAGCTGTTTTTT
. | TRBJ1-2 | . | TRBV28 | CASTRLWRSNYGYTF | TGTGCCAGCACCCGTCTATGGCGCTCTAACTATGGCTACACCTTC
. | TRBJ1-1 | . | TRBV6-2/TRBV6-3 | CASSTSGHPNTEAFF | TGTGCCAGCAGTACCTCGGGACACCCGAACACTGAAGCTTTCTTT
. | TRBJ2-5 | . | TRBV7-9 | CASSPPTGGVGTQYF | TGTGCCAGCAGCCCCCCCACAGGTGGGGTGGGGACCCAGTACTTC
TRBD2 | TRBJ2-4 | few | TRBV19 | CASSEGLDGIQYF | TGTGCCAGTAGCGAGGGACTAGATGGCATTCAGTACTTC
TRBD2 | TRBJ2-3 | . | TRBV24-1 | CATSTTSVTDTQYF | TGTGCCACCAGTACTACTAGCGTCACAGATACGCAGTATTTT
. | TRBJ1-1 | . | TRBV19 | CASSIVLGETTEAFF | TGTGCCAGTAGTATTGTTTTGGGGGAAACGACTGAAGCTTTCTTT
. | TRBJ1-3 | . | TRBV10-3 | CAISAAGGTIYF | TGTGCCATCAGTGCCGCGGGGGGCACCATATATTTT
TRBD2 | TRBJ2-5 | . | TRBV7-9 | CASSFSGEETQYF | TGTGCCAGCAGCTTTAGCGGGGAAGAGACCCAGTACTTC
. | TRBJ2-2 | . | TRBV6-1 | CASSRGGTWNTGELFF | TGTGCCAGCAGCCGCGGCGGGACATGGAACACCGGGGAGCTGTTTTTT
TRBD2 | TRBJ2-1 | few | TRBV24-1 | CATSDPASGISYNEQFF | TGTGCCACCAGTGACCCTGCTAGCGGAATATCCTACAATGAGCAGTTCTTC
. | TRBJ2-2 | few | TRBV7-3 | CASRDPNTGELFF | TGTGCCAGCAGAGACCCGAACACCGGGGAGCTGTTTTTT
. | TRBJ2-5 | few | TRBV19 | CASTNRASPWETQYF | TGTGCCAGTACCAACAGGGCTAGCCCCTGGGAGACCCAGTACTTC
. | TRBJ1-5 | few | TRBV5-1 | CASSLGTNSNQPQHF | TGCGCCAGCAGCTTGGGGACAAACTCCAATCAGCCCCAGCATTTT
. | TRBJ2-5 | . | TRBV2 | CASSSGTSVETQYF | TGTGCCAGCAGTTCCGGGACAAGCGTGGAGACCCAGTACTTC
. | TRBJ2-3 | . | TRBV10-3 | CAISERPTDTQYF | TGTGCCATCAGTGAGCGACCCACAGATACGCAGTATTTT
. | TRBJ2-7 | . | TRBV11-2 | CASKGIYHEQYF | TGTGCCAGCAAAGGGATTTACCACGAGCAGTACTTC
TRBD2 | TRBJ2-2 | . | TRBV4-2 | CASRGLVVTGELFF | TGTGCCAGCAGGGGACTAGTTGTCACCGGGGAGCTGTTTTTT
. | TRBJ2-3 | . | TRBV24-1 | CATRGVAETDTQYF | TGTGCCACCCGCGGGGTGGCGGAGACAGATACGCAGTATTTT
TRBD1 | TRBJ1-5 | . | TRBV12-3/TRBV12-4 | CASSLALNRGQGNQPQHF | TGTGCCAGCAGTTTAGCGCTAAACAGGGGGCAAGGGAATCAGCCCCAGCATTTT
. | TRBJ1-3 | . | TRBV6-1 | CASRPGHGSGNTIYF | TGTGCCAGTAGACCGGGACACGGCTCTGGAAACACCATATATTTT
. | TRBJ2-5 | . | TRBV7-9 | CASSDKGRGQETQYF | TGTGCCAGCAGCGATAAGGGCCGGGGCCAAGAGACCCAGTACTTC
. | TRBJ2-3 | . | TRBV7-9 | CASSSFSRNTDTQYF | TGTGCCAGCAGCTCTTTTAGCCGAAACACAGATACGCAGTATTTT
. | TRBJ1-1 | . | TRBV27 | CASSPRRGTEAFF | TGTGCCAGCAGCCCTCGGCGGGGCACTGAAGCTTTCTTT
. | TRBJ2-7 | once | TRBV27 | CASSPSRQGLSYEQYF | TGTGCCAGCAGTCCTTCCAGACAGGGACTCTCCTACGAGCAGTACTTC
. | TRBJ1-5 | . | TRBV7-2 | CASSPSTGNQPQHF | TGTGCCAGCAGCCCATCTACGGGGAATCAGCCCCAGCATTTT
TRBD1 | TRBJ1-5 | . | TRBV11-1 | CASSWDRNQPQHF | TGTGCCAGCAGCTGGGACAGAAATCAGCCCCAGCATTTT
. | TRBJ2-1 | once | TRBV20-1 | CSALGRFYQRNEQFF | TGCAGTGCCCTTGGGCGGTTCTACCAACGGAATGAGCAGTTCTTC
. | TRBJ2-3 | . | TRBV6-2/TRBV6-3 | CASSYSFSRTDTQYF | TGTGCCAGCAGTTACTCGTTTTCCCGCACAGATACGCAGTATTTT
. | TRBJ1-6 | once | TRBV6-1 | CASSAVVRGSYNSPLHF | TGTGCCAGCAGTGCCGTAGTAAGAGGGTCCTATAATTCACCCCTCCACTTT
TRBD1 | TRBJ2-3 | . | TRBV6-2/TRBV6-3 | CASSQQGRTDTQYF | TGTGCCAGCAGTCAACAGGGGCGCACAGATACGCAGTATTTT
. | TRBJ2-5 | . | TRBV19 | CASRAGGETQYF | TGTGCCAGTAGGGCCGGAGGAGAGACCCAGTACTTC
TRBD1 | TRBJ2-7 | . | TRBV6-1 | CASRQGVWLGYEQYF | TGTGCCAGCAGACAGGGGGTTTGGCTTGGGTACGAGCAGTACTTC
. | TRBJ1-6 | few | TRBV2 | CASSAWDQSSSPLHF | TGTGCCAGCAGTGCGTGGGACCAAAGTAGTTCACCCCTCCACTTT
. | TRBJ2-3 | . | TRBV10-3 | CAISGSGSAGDTQYF | TGTGCCATCAGTGGATCCGGGAGTGCCGGAGATACGCAGTATTTT
TRBD2 | TRBJ2-2 | . | TRBV7-8 | CASSPVAGGHTGELFF | TGTGCCAGCAGCCCCGTAGCGGGAGGGCACACCGGGGAGCTGTTTTTT
. | TRBJ2-1 | few | TRBV15 | CATSRVGFPHNEQFF | TGTGCCACCAGCAGAGTTGGGTTCCCCCACAATGAGCAGTTCTTC
. | TRBJ2-7 | . | TRBV21-1 | CASSIRGTLYEQYF | TGTGCCAGCAGCATTAGGGGAACCCTCTACGAGCAGTACTTC
. | TRBJ1-2 | few | TRBV20-1 | CSARRESYTF | TGCAGTGCTAGGCGCGAAAGCTACACCTTC
TRBD1 | TRBJ2-3 | . | TRBV7-2 | CASSSIAGGTSDTQYF | TGTGCCAGCAGCTCGATTGCAGGGGGCACGTCCGATACGCAGTATTTT
. | TRBJ2-7 | . | TRBV27 | CASSFASGRYEQYF | TGTGCCAGCAGTTTCGCCTCAGGGCGCTACGAGCAGTACTTC
. | TRBJ1-2 | . | TRBV30 | CAWSVRGTIYGYTF | TGTGCCTGGAGTGTACGGGGCACCATCTATGGCTACACCTTC
TRBD1 | TRBJ1-6 | . | TRBV5-4 | CASSSRTGVGSPLHF | TGTGCCAGCAGCTCCAGAACAGGGGTCGGCTCACCCCTCCACTTT
. | TRBJ1-5 | . | TRBV28 | CASSFLAGGVGQPQHF | TGTGCCAGCAGTTTTCTGGCGGGGGGCGTAGGTCAGCCCCAGCATTTT
TRBD1 | TRBJ1-4 | . | TRBV7-2 | CASSIDRGREKLFF | TGTGCCAGCAGCATAGACAGGGGGCGAGAAAAACTGTTTTTT
. | TRBJ2-7 | . | TRBV7-2 | CASSLEAGNYEQYF | TGTGCCAGCAGCTTAGAAGCAGGGAACTACGAGCAGTACTTC